A single T cell receptor beta chain is shown here with its context. After extraction with the RNeasy kit, roughly 0.45 to 1 ug of the RNA was reverse transcribed using random hexamers. An immunoSEQ multiplex PCR amplified TCR beta CDR3 over 54 Vbeta and 13 Jbeta. One entry per CDR3 protein results from TCRdb running MiXCR on the immunoSEQ multiplex PCR reads. Of over 70,000 distinct CDR3 sequences in the sample, 95% to 97% are singletons; the top ten hold roughly 0.68%. The record originates from a study of CD8 T cells in Susac syndrome. Study in general: Patients with Susac syndrome were therapy-naive, on corticosteroids, or on intravenous immunoglobulin alone at the time that blood was drawn.

Through negative isolation, CD4+ and CD8+ T cells were obtained, while TEMRA cells were enriched using FACS. V gave up 0 bases and J gave up 2 bases, with 20 bases separating them. This CDR3 contains 17 residues. The germline V gene encodes CDR1 DFQATT and CDR2 SNEGSKA (reference sequence). The specimen was CD8+ T cells from PBMCs. The chain uses TRBV20-1 and TRBJ2-7, with D possibly being TRBD1 (6 bases). The receptor comes from a human donor with Susac syndrome. Here the CDR3 DNA reads TGCAGTGCTAGAGATCCTATGGGCAGGGGACCGACCTACGAGCAGTACTTC. Translation gives CSARDPMGRGPTYEQYF.